The following is a T cell receptor (beta chain) sequence with its context. This clonotype was found many times. The clone's antigen remains unknown. Per-base quality was not reported, and no clone a single base away is much larger than it. This specimen belongs to a study of spatial heterogeneity in lung cancer (dated by TCRdb to the late 2010s). Turning to the overall study: Beta-chain transcripts were consistently detected in greater numbers than alpha-chain transcripts, which likely reflects a higher abundance of beta-chain transcripts. In the raw uncorrected reads, each unique combination of TCR and UMI appeared more than ten times on average. A strong correlation was found between TCR transcript counts in tumor regions and a T cell transcriptional module score from matched bulk RNA-seq. In non-small cell lung cancer, the study quantitatively compared TCR alpha and beta repertoires across several tumor regions, matched nontumor lung, and blood. Both alpha and beta chains were TCR-sequenced in samples taken at surgery, namely 220 tumor regions, around 64 matched nontumor lung samples and a few dozen PBMC samples. TCR repertoire features were related to nonsynonymous mutation counts determined by whole-exome sequencing of tumor tissue. The study at large found these results: Counts of ubiquitous and regional expanded TCRs correlated with counts of ubiquitous and regional nonsynonymous mutations, respectively. The number of expanded intratumoral alpha and beta TCRs correlated with the tumor nonsynonymous mutation count. Additional single-cell paired TCR alpha and beta sequencing was considered necessary to confirm, at a functional level, the hypothesis that regional TCRs recognize regional mutations. TCR-seq coverage of tumor T cells was estimated at only approximately 7% for alpha chains and around 13% for beta chains.

The receptor library was made with 5' RACE. Sequencing relied on a NextSeq 500. To allow correction of PCR and sequencing errors, the TCR library protocol tagged every TCR cDNA molecule with a unique molecular identifier. Concerning the study's data processing: TCR identification, UMI-based error correction and CDR3 extraction were performed with Decombinator tools. TCRs above a frequency of 2 per 1,000, corresponding to the top 1% of the tumor frequency distribution, were defined as expanded. Expanded tumor TCRs statistically deemed absent (corrected P<0.05) from at least one tumor region were classed as regional, and all other expanded tumor TCRs were classed as ubiquitous. Renyi diversity was computed with the R vegan package after each repertoire had been subsampled 100 times to 5,000 TCRs. CDR3 similarity networks were built from amino acid triplet string-kernel similarity, with CDR3s being connected when pairwise similarity was above 0.82. Clones were called with MiXCR by TCRdb after fastp trimmed the public reads at Q25, and only in-frame beta chains were retained. Rows are unified per CDR3 protein, each entry keeping the most common DNA and genes. These V and J calls derive from TCRdb rather than the authors' analysis. For this sample there are around 19,000 distinct CDR3 sequences; 15% to 20% appear just once. The top ten clonotypes cover around a third of the sample.

Per the publication, the time point label means: sample taken at primary tumor resection. Samples were obtained from over 70 patients with early-stage, untreated non-small cell lung cancer from the lung TRACERx cohort. Whole RNA extracted from tumor and nontumor lung tissue, or from cryopreserved PBMC samples, was used for TCR sequencing without cell sorting. Patients were selected for TCR sequencing only if sufficient RNA was available from at least two tumor regions. Tumor and adjacent nontumor lung specimens were reviewed by a lung pathologist before selection. The sample in question was lung tumor tissue, obtained at surgery. The origin of this receptor is a female donor with early-stage non-small cell lung cancer.

DNA sequence: TGTGCCAGCAGTGAAGTTATGGTGAGCACAGATACGCAGTATTTT. This encodes CASSEVMVSTDTQYF. The chain is encoded by TRBV2 joined to TRBJ2-3, with the D gene not confidently named. Deletion took 1 base off V and 0 bases off J, with a span of 8 bases between the germline ends. The germline V gene provides CDR1 SNHLY and CDR2 FYNNEI. The CDR3, cysteine through phenylalanine, is 15 amino acids long. Here the CDR3 DNA is all that survives: 45 bases in frame from base 1.